The entry below gives a single TCR beta chain sequence along with its context. Antigen specificity is unknown. With the Oncomine TCR Beta short-read assay, DNA from cultured CD4+ T cells was sequenced. MiXCR was run by TCRdb on the PCR reads, yielding one entry per CDR3 protein. Of 20,000 to 25,000 distinct CDR3 sequences listed, roughly 60% are singletons. This record comes from a study of vaccination and CD4 T cells after COVID-19. CDR1 SEHNR and CDR2 FQNEAQ come from the germline V gene (reference sequence). This CDR3 has 17 amino acids. The J segment lost 0 bases and the V segment lost 4 bases, leaving 9 bases of the junction unmatched. Treatment noted: roughly 11-day PBMC culture with coronavirus spike peptide pools or control peptides (ViraFEST assay).

This receptor was obtained from a human donor who received a COVID-19 vaccine. The chain couples TRBV7-9 to TRBJ2-5; TRBD2 agrees at 9 bases. The sample consisted of CD4+ T cells from blood, cultured in vitro, taken before SARS-CoV-2 vaccination. The CDR3 protein is CASSSPVLAGYQETQYF. The CDR3 coding sequence is TGTGCCAGCAGCTCCCCGGTTCTAGCGGGGTACCAAGAGACCCAGTACTTC.